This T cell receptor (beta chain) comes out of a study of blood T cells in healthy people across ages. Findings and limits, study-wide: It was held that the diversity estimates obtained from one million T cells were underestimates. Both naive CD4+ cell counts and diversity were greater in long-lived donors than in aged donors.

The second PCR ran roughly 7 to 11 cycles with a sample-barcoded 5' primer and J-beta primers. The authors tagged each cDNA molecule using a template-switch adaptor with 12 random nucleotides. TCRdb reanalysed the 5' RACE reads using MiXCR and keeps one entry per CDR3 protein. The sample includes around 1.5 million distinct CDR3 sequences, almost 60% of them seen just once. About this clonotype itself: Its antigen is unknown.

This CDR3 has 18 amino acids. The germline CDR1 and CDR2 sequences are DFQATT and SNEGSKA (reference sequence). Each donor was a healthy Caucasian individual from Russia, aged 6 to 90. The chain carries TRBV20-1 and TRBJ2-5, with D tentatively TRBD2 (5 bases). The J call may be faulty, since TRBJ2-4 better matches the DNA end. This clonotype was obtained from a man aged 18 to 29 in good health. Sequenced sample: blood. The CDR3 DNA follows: TGCAGTGCTAGAGATCAAGGAGGCGCAGGTAAAGCCAAAAACATTCAGTACTTC. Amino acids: CSARDQGGAGKAKNIQYF.